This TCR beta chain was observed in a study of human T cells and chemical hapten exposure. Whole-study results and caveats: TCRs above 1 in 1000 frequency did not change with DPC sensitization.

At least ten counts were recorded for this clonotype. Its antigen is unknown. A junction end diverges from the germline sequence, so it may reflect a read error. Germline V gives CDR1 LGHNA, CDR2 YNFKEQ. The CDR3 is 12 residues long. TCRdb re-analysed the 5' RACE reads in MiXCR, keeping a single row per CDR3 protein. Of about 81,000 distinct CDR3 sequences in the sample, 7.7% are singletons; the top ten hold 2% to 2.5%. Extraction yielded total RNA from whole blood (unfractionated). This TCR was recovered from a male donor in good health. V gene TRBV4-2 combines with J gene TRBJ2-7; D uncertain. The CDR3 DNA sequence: TGTGCCAGCAGCCAAGCAGTATCCGAGCCGTACTTC. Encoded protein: CASSQAVSEPYF.